This passage covers 5 T cell receptor beta chains from one sample sequenced in a study of identical twins. TCRdb reprocessed the 5' RACE reads via MiXCR and lists one record per CDR3 protein. Here the sample spans around 680,000 distinct CDR3 sequences, approximately 9% being singletons. This sample also appeared in a second study, on yellow fever vaccine responses in identical twins.

Source material: PBMCs. All receptors derive from a woman aged 18-29 years in good health.

The V call is TRBV7-9, the J call TRBJ2-7, with D possibly being TRBD1 (6 bases). This CDR3 is 13 amino acids long. CDR1 and CDR2 from the germline V gene are SEHNR and FQNEAQ (reference sequence). Deletions cut 3 bases from V and 7 bases from J, with 13 bases between. The CDR3 protein is CASSLGALGEQYF. CDR3 in DNA: TGTGCCAGCAGCTTGGGGGCCCTGGGAGAGCAGTACTTC.

CDR3 nucleotide sequence: TGTGCCAGCAGTGCGAACAGGGCTGAGTACGCAGATACGCAGTATTTT. Protein sequence: CASSANRAEYADTQYF. The rearrangement links TRBV27 to TRBJ2-3; D possibly corresponds to TRBD1 (6 bases). V lost 5 bases, J lost 4 bases, and 19 bases lay in between. The V gene's germline CDR1 is MNHEY and CDR2 SMNVEV (reference sequence). The CDR3 covers 16 residues.

The table lists this clonotype with many counts. The chain employs TRBV5-1 and TRBJ1-2; unclear D gene. The CDR3 is made up of 11 amino acids. Trimming took 6 bases from V and 3 from J, leaving 6 bases between them. CDR1 and CDR2 (germline): SGHRS, YFSETQ. The CDR3 DNA reads as TGCGCCAGCACGGACGACTATGGCTACACCTTC. As protein: CASTDDYGYTF.

The table lists this clonotype with many counts. The V gene is TRBV4-3, the J gene TRBJ1-2, with no clear D. This CDR3 is built from 15 residues. Germline CDR1 is LGHNA and CDR2 is YSLEER. Trimming shortened V by 0 bases and J by 3 bases, and 11 bases separated the two germline ends. The DNA of the CDR3 is TGCGCCAGCAGCCAAGAGTACGGTGGCCACTATGGCTACACCTTC. As protein: CASSQEYGGHYGYTF.

This clonotype was recorded at least ten times. V gene TRBV5-1 combines with J gene TRBJ2-1; TRBD1 agrees at 8 bases. From germline, CDR1 is SGHRS and CDR2 YFSETQ. This CDR3 comprises 15 residues. Trimming cost V 4 bases and J 0 bases; bases outside gene matches: 3. CDR3 DNA sequence: TGCGCCAGCAGCGGTACAGGGGGCTCCTACAATGAGCAGTTCTTC. It is translated as CASSGTGGSYNEQFF.